These T cell receptor beta chains were read from a single sample in a study of identical twins. TCRdb processed the 5' RACE reads anew with MiXCR; each CDR3 protein has one entry. The table shows around 680,000 distinct CDR3 sequences, with under 9% occurring only once. Separately, the same data were catalogued under a study of yellow fever vaccine responses in identical twins.

Sample: PBMCs. All receptors derive from a woman under 30 in good health. CDR3s include the opening cysteine and the closing phenylalanine or tryptophan. D genes are given only for firm matches. Clone size is shown for a subset of rows, as once, few, many or a class of expanded clone.

j_call d_call v_call clone_size cdr3_aa cdr3_nt
TRBJ2-3 - TRBV9 few CASSVVDFTDTQYF TGTGCCAGCAGCGTAGTGGATTTCACAGATACGCAGTATTTT
TRBJ2-3 TRBD2 TRBV20-1 - CSAKPGLAGGWDTQYF TGCAGTGCTAAACCGGGACTAGCGGGGGGTTGGGATACGCAGTATTTT
TRBJ1-1 TRBD1 TRBV10-3 few CAISGTGWGTEAFF TGTGCCATCAGCGGGACAGGGTGGGGCACTGAAGCTTTCTTT
TRBJ2-7 TRBD2 TRBV7-9 - CASSRSSKAGGPHEQYF TGTGCCAGCAGCCGAAGTTCGAAAGCGGGGGGGCCTCACGAGCAGTACTTC
TRBJ1-5 TRBD1 TRBV27 many CASGRGGQPQHF TGTGCCAGCGGCAGGGGGGGTCAGCCCCAGCATTTT
TRBJ1-2 - TRBV29-1 - CSVDSRGYGYTF TGCAGCGTTGATTCCAGGGGCTATGGCTACACCTTC
TRBJ2-6 - TRBV11-2 few CASSLEGTSSPSGANVLTF TGTGCCAGCAGCTTAGAAGGGACATCCTCCCCGTCTGGGGCCAACGTCCTGACTTTC
TRBJ2-7 - TRBV19 - CASSPGHPLEQYF TGTGCCAGTAGTCCGGGACACCCCTTAGAGCAGTACTTC
TRBJ2-3 TRBD2 TRBV6-5 - CASSSHPPSGRAGDTQYF TGTGCCAGCAGTTCCCACCCTCCTAGCGGGAGGGCCGGAGATACGCAGTATTTT
TRBJ1-1 - TRBV12-3/TRBV12-4 few CASSLMWKTEAFF TGTGCCAGCAGTTTAATGTGGAAGACTGAAGCTTTCTTT
TRBJ2-3 TRBD2 TRBV7-2 many CASSLAQPTSGRDTQYF TGTGCCAGCAGCTTAGCCCAACCGACTAGCGGGAGAGATACGCAGTATTTT
TRBJ2-3 TRBD2 TRBV27 few CASSRGTSFSTDTQYF TGTGCCAGCAGCCGAGGGACTAGCTTTAGCACAGATACGCAGTATTTT
TRBJ2-7 TRBD1 TRBV20-1 - CMFSGTESYEQYF TGCATGTTTTCTGGGACAGAATCCTACGAGCAGTACTTC
TRBJ2-7 TRBD1 TRBV30 - CAWSLGQGAEQYF TGTGCCTGGAGCCTCGGACAGGGAGCCGAGCAGTACTTC
TRBJ2-7 - TRBV16 - CASSQNPLGEPYF TGTGCCAGCAGCCAAAACCCCCTTGGGGAGCCGTACTTC
TRBJ2-5 - TRBV20-1 many CSARGWAKEETQYF TGCAGTGCTAGAGGTTGGGCTAAGGAAGAGACCCAGTACTTC
TRBJ2-7 TRBD2 TRBV4-1 few CASSQEGTSAFYEQYF TGCGCCAGCAGCCAAGAGGGGACTAGCGCATTCTACGAGCAGTACTTC
TRBJ1-2 - TRBV4-3 - CASSQEGDTNYGYTF TGCGCCAGCAGCCAAGAAGGGGACACGAACTATGGCTACACCTTC
TRBJ1-1 TRBD1 TRBV20-1 - CSARDLRAGGTEAFF TGCAGTGCTAGAGATCTTCGGGCAGGGGGGACTGAAGCTTTCTTT
TRBJ2-7 TRBD2 TRBV4-3 few CASSLIAGSSYEQYF TGCGCCAGCAGCCTGATAGCGGGAAGTTCCTACGAGCAGTACTTC
TRBJ1-1 - TRBV5-3 once CAMGPRPNTEAFF TGTGCCATGGGCCCCAGGCCGAACACTGAAGCTTTCTTT
TRBJ2-3 - TRBV9 - CASSVEEGGADTQYF TGTGCCAGCAGCGTAGAAGAGGGGGGGGCAGATACGCAGTATTTT
TRBJ2-3 TRBD2 TRBV29-1 many CSVAGGQGSEDTQYF TGCAGCGTTGCGGGAGGGCAGGGTAGTGAGGATACGCAGTATTTT
TRBJ1-1 - TRBV12-3/TRBV12-4 - CASNKGGLAEAFF TGTGCCAGCAACAAAGGGGGGTTAGCTGAAGCTTTCTTT
TRBJ2-2 - TRBV6-5 - CASSYPRGHSYTGELFF TGTGCCAGCAGTTACCCCAGGGGACACTCTTACACCGGGGAGCTGTTTTTT
TRBJ2-3 - TRBV21-1 - CASSSYWGAGTDTQYF -
TRBJ1-1 TRBD1 TRBV7-9 many CASIPRDRLNTEAFF TGTGCCAGCATCCCCCGGGACAGATTGAACACTGAAGCTTTCTTT
TRBJ2-3 - TRBV12-3/TRBV12-4 many CASRPGGKGTDTQYF TGTGCCAGCAGGCCTGGGGGGAAAGGCACAGATACGCAGTATTTT
TRBJ2-1 TRBD2 TRBV28 few CASSWGLADNNEQFF TGTGCCAGCAGTTGGGGACTAGCGGACAACAATGAGCAGTTCTTC
TRBJ2-5 - TRBV28 - CASSGAGQKGETQYF TGTGCCAGCAGTGGTGCCGGCCAAAAGGGAGAGACCCAGTACTTC
TRBJ2-1 - TRBV28 few CASSFERVRLANEQFF TGTGCCAGCAGTTTTGAAAGGGTTAGGTTGGCAAATGAGCAGTTCTTC
TRBJ2-1 TRBD2 TRBV12-3/TRBV12-4 few CASSLYSGGSSYNEQFF TGTGCCAGCAGTCTCTATAGCGGGGGCAGCTCCTACAATGAGCAGTTCTTC
TRBJ2-5 TRBD2 TRBV20-1 few CSAPPGLGYQETQYF TGCAGTGCCCCCCCGGGACTAGGGTACCAAGAGACCCAGTACTTC
TRBJ2-1 - TRBV5-1 - CASSLDREQFF TGCGCCAGCAGCCTAGATAGGGAGCAGTTCTTC
TRBJ2-5 TRBD1 TRBV7-9 many CASRQQGVQETQYF TGTGCCAGCAGGCAACAGGGGGTGCAGGAGACCCAGTACTTC
TRBJ2-5 - TRBV3-1 - CASNGGKTQYF TGTGCCAGCAACGGGGGTAAGACCCAGTACTTC
TRBJ2-5 - TRBV5-1 - CASSLGAAQETQYF TGCGCCAGCAGCTTGGGAGCGGCCCAAGAGACCCAGTACTTC
TRBJ2-7 - TRBV5-1 many CASSLDGINYEQYF TGCGCCAGCAGCTTGGACGGGATCAATTACGAGCAGTACTTC
TRBJ1-6 - TRBV20-1 - CSAREDSPLHF TGCAGTGCTAGAGAGGATTCACCCCTCCACTTT